This entry features one T cell receptor (beta chain) sequence. The antigen is unknown. The sample originates from a study of blood T cells in healthy people across ages. Study-wide results and caveats: The unsorted PBMCs prevented any conclusive comparison of naive versus antigen-experienced cells.

A second PCR, run for roughly 7 to 11 cycles, used a sample-barcoded 5' primer plus a J-beta primer mix. TCRdb analysed the 5' RACE reads with MiXCR anew, one entry per CDR3 protein. The repertoire holds 550,000 to 750,000 distinct CDR3 sequences, with approximately 21% as singletons. The CDR3 consists of 14 residues. Trimming cost V 3 bases and J 2 bases; bases outside gene matches: 6. Germline lookup yields CDR1 DFQATT and CDR2 SNEGSKA (reference sequence). The V gene is TRBV20-1, the J gene TRBJ2-7, with 8 bases identical to TRBD2. What was sequenced was blood. The origin of this receptor is a man aged 65 to 85 in good health. The CDR3 is CSASRTSGPYEQYF. As DNA, the CDR3 is TGCAGTGCTAGCCGAACTAGCGGTCCCTACGAGCAGTACTTC.